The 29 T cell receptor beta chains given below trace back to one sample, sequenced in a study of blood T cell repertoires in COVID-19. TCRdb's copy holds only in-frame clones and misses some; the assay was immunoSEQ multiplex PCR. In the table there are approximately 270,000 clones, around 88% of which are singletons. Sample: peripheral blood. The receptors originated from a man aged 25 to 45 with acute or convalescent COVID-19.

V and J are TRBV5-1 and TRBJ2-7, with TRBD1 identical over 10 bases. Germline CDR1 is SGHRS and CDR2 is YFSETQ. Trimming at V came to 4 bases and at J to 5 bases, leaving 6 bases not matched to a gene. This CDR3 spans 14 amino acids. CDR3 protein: CASSRDRGGDEQYF. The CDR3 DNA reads TGCGCCAGCAGCCGGGACAGGGGTGGCGACGAGCAGTACTTC.

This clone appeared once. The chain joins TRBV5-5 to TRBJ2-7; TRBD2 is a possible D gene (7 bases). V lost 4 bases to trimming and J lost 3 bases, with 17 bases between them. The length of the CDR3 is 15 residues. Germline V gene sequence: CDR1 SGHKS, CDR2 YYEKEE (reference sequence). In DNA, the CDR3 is TGTGCCAGCAGCCGAGGGGGGGCTAGCGGCTACGAGCAGTACTTC. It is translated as CASSRGGASGYEQYF.

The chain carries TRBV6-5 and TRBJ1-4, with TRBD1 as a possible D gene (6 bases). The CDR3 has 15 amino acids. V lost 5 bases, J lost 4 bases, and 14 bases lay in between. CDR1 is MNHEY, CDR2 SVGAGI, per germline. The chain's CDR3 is CASSTTGLDNEKLFF. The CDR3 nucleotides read TGTGCCAGCAGTACTACAGGGCTGGATAATGAAAAACTGTTTTTT.

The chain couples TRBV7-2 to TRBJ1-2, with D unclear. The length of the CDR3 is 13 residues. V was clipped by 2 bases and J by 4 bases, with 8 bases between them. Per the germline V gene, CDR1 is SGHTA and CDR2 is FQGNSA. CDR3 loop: CASSLSDFYGYTF. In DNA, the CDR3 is TGTGCCAGCAGCTTATCGGACTTCTATGGCTACACCTTC. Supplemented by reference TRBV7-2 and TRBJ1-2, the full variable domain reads GAGVSQSPSNKVTEKGKDVELRCDPISGHTALYWYRQSLGQGLEFLIYFQGNSAPDKSGLPSDRFSAERTGGSVSTLTIQRTQQEDSAVYLCASSLSDFYGYTFGSGTRLTVV.

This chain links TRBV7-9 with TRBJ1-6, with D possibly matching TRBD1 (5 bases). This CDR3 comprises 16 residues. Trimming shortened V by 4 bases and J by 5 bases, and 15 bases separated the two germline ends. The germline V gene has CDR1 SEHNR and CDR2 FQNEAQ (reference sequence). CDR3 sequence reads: CASSWGATANNSPLHF. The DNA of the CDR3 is TGTGCCAGCAGCTGGGGCGCGACTGCCAATAATTCACCCCTCCACTTT.

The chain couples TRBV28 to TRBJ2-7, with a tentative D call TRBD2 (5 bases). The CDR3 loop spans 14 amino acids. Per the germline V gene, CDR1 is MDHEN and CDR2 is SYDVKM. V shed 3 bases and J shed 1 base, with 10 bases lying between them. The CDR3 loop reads CASSFFAGSYEQYF. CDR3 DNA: TGTGCCAGCAGTTTCTTCGCGGGTTCCTACGAGCAGTACTTC.

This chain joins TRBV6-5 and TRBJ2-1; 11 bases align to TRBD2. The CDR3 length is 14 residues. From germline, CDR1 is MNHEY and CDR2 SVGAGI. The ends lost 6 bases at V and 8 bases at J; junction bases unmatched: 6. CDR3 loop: CASSSLAGGHEQFF. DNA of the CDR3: TGTGCCAGCAGCAGTCTAGCGGGAGGCCATGAGCAGTTCTTC.

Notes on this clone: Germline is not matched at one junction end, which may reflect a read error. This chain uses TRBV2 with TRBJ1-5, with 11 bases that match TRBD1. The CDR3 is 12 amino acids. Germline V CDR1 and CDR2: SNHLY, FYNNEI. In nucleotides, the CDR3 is TGTGCCAGCAGTCCCGATGAGGGACAGGGGGATTTT. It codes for CASSPDEGQGDF.

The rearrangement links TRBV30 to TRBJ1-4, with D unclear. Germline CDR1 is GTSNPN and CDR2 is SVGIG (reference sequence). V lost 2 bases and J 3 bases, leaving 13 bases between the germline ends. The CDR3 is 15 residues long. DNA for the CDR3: TGTGCCTGGAGTTATAGAGGTAGAGCTAATGAAAAACTGTTTTTT. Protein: CAWSYRGRANEKLFF.

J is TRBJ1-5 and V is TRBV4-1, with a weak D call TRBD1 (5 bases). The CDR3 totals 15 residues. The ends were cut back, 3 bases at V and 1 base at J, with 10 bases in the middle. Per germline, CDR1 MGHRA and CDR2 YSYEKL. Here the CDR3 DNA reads TGCGCCAGCAGCCATGGGGGGGTGAGCAATCAGCCCCAGCATTTT. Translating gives CASSHGGVSNQPQHF.

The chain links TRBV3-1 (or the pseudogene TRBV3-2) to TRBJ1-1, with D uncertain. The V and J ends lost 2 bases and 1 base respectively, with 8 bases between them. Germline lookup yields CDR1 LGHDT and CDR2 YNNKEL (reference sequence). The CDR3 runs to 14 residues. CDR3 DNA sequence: TGTGCCAGCAGCCAAAGACGGGGGAACACTGAAGCTTTCTTT. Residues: CASSQRRGNTEAFF.

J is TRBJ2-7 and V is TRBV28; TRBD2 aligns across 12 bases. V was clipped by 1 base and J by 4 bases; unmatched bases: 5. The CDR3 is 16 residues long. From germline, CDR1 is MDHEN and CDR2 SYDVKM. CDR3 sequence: CASSLSPSGREYEQYF. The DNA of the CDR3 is TGTGCCAGCAGTTTATCCCCTAGCGGGAGGGAATACGAGCAGTACTTC.

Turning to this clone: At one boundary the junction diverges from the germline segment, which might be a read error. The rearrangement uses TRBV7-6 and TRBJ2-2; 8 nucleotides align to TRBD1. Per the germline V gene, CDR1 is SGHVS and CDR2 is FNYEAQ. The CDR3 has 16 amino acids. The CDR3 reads CASSPTGGRNTEELFF. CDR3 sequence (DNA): TGTGCCAGCAGCCCAACAGGGGGACGCAACACCGAGGAGCTGTTTTTT.

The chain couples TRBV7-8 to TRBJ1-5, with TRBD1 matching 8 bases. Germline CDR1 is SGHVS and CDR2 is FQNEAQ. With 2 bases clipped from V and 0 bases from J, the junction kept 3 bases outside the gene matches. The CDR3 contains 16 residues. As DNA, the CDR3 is TGTGCCAGCAGCTTACAGGGGGCACTTAGCAATCAGCCCCAGCATTTT. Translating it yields CASSLQGALSNQPQHF.

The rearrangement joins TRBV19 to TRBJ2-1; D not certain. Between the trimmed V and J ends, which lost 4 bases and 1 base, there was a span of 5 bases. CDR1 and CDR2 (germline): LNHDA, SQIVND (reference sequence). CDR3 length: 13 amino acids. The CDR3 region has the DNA TGTGCCAGTAGTACCCTATCCTACAATGAGCAGTTCTTC. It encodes CASSTLSYNEQFF. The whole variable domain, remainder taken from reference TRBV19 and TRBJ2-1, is DGGITQSPKYLFRKEGQNVTLSCEQNLNHDAMYWYRQDPGQGLRLIYYSQIVNDFQKGDIAEGYSVSREKKESFPLTVTSAQKNPTAFYLCASSTLSYNEQFFGPGTRLTVL.

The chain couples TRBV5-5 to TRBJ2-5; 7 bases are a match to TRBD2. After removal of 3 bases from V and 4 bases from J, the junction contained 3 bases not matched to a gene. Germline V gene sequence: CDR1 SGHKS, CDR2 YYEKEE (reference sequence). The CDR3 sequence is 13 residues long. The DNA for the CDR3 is TGTGCCAGCAGCTCTCGACTAGCAGAGACCCAGTACTTC. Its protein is CASSSRLAETQYF.

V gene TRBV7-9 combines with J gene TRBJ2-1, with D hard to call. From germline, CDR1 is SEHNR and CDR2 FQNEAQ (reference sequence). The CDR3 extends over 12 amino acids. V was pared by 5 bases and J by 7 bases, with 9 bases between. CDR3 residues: CASSPVNNEQFF. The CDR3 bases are TGTGCCAGCAGCCCAGTTAATAATGAGCAGTTCTTC.

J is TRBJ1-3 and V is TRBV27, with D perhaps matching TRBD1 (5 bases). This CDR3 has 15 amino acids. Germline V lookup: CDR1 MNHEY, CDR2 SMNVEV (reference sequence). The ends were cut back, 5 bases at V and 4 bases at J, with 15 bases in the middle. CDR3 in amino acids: CASSVTGLVGNTIYF. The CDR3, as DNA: TGTGCCAGCAGTGTAACAGGCCTAGTAGGAAACACCATATATTTT.

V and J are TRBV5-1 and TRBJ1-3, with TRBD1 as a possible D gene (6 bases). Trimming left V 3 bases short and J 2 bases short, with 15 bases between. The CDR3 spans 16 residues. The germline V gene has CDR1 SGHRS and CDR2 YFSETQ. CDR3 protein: CASSSQPGVTGNTIYF. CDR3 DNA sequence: TGCGCCAGCAGCTCCCAACCAGGGGTGACTGGAAACACCATATATTTT. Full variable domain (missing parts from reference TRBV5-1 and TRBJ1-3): KAGVTQTPRYLIKTRGQQVTLSCSPISGHRSVSWYQQTPGQGLQFLFEYFSETQRNKGNFPGRFSGRQFSNSRSEMNVSTLELGDSALYLCASSSQPGVTGNTIYFGEGSWLTVV.

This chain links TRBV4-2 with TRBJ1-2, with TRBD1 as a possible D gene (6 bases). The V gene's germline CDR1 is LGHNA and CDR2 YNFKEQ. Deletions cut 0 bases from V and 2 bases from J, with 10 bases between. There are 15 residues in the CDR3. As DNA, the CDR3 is TGTGCCAGCAGCCAAGATATGGGGGCAAACTATGGCTACACCTTC. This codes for CASSQDMGANYGYTF.

CDR3 in DNA: TGTGCCAGCAGCTTTACAATGGCAGGGCCTCCGAGGGAGCAGTACTTC. As protein: CASSFTMAGPPREQYF. This chain links TRBV11-2 with TRBJ2-7; D may be TRBD1 (5 bases). V was clipped by 3 bases and J by 7 bases, with 22 bases between them. CDR1 is SGHAT, CDR2 FQNNGV, per germline. The CDR3 is made up of 16 amino acids.

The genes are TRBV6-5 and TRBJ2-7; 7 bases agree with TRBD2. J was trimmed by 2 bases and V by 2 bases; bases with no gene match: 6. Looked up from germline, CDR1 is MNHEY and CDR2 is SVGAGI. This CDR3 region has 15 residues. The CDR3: CASSYGGGLTYEQYF. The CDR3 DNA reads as TGTGCCAGCAGTTACGGGGGGGGACTTACCTACGAGCAGTACTTC.

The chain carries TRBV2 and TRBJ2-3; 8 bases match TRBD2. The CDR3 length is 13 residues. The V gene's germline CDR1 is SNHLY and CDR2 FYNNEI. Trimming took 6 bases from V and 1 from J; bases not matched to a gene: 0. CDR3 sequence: CASRREGTDTQYF. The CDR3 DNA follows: TGTGCCAGCAGGCGGGAGGGCACAGATACGCAGTATTTT.

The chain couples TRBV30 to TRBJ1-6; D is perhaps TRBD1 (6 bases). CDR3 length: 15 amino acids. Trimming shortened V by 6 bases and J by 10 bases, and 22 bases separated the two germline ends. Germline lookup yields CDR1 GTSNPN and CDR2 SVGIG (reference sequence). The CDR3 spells CACTPGHGVRSPLHF. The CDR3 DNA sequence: TGTGCCTGCACCCCGGGACACGGAGTTCGGTCACCCCTCCACTTT.

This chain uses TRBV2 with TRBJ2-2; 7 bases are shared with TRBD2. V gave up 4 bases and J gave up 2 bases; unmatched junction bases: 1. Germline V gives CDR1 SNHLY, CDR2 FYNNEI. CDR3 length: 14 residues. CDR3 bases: TGTGCCAGCAGTGGGGGACTAAACACCGGGGAGCTGTTTTTT. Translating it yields CASSGGLNTGELFF.

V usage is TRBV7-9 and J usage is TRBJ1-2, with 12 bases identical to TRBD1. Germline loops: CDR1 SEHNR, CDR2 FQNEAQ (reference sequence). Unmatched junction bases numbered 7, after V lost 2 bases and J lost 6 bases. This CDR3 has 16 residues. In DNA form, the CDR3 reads TGTGCCAGCAGCTTATCCGGGACAGGGGGCGCAAATGGCTACACCTTC. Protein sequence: CASSLSGTGGANGYTF.

CDR3 sequence reads: CASSLNPSGGISYNEQFF. CDR3 DNA sequence: TGTGCCAGCAGCTTAAATCCGAGCGGGGGAATATCCTACAATGAGCAGTTCTTC. The chain joins TRBV7-2 to TRBJ2-1; 8 bases agree with TRBD2. The V gene's germline CDR1 is SGHTA and CDR2 FQGNSA. CDR3 length: 18 residues. V dropped 2 bases and J dropped 1; count of bases not matched to a gene: 10.

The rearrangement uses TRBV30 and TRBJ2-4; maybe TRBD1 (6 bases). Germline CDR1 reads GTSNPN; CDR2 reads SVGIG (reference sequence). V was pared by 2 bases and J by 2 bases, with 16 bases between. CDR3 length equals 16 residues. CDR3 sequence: CAWSISGQGSKNIQYF. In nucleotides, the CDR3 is TGTGCCTGGAGTATTTCGGGTCAGGGGTCCAAAAACATTCAGTACTTC.

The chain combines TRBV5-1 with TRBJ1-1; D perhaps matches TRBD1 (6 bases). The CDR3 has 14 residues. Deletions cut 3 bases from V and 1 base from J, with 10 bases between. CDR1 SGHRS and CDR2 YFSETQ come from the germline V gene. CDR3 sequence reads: CASSSQTGNTEAFF. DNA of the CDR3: TGCGCCAGCAGCTCCCAGACAGGGAACACTGAAGCTTTCTTT.